This note documents a single TCR beta chain sequence. This entry belongs to a study of blood T cell repertoires in COVID-19. The CDR3 has 14 amino acids. Trimming took 6 bases from V and 3 from J, leaving 14 bases between them. In germline, CDR1 is MDHEN, CDR2 SYDVKM. Sequencing used immunoSEQ multiplex PCR; TCRdb keeps in-frame clones, though not all of them. The sample includes 250,000 to 300,000 clones, less than 90% of them seen just once. The specimen sequenced was peripheral blood. The genes are TRBV28 and TRBJ1-1, with TRBD1 as a possible D gene (5 bases). This sequence was found in a woman between 65 and 79 years old with COVID-19, enrolled during active disease. This chain's CDR3 is CASSRWTTDTEAFF. In DNA form, the CDR3 reads TGTGCCAGCAGCCGCTGGACAACGGACACTGAAGCTTTCTTT.